Following are 15 T cell receptor beta chains from one sample sequenced in a study of prognosis after radiotherapy for stage I lung cancer (TCRdb year 2021). The sequencer was an Illumina HiSeq 3000. Two rounds of multiplex PCR on genomic DNA were used to amplify the TCR beta CDR3 region. The first PCR round used primers specific to each TRBV and TRBJ gene, and the primer sequences were filed in Chinese patent CN105087789A. TCRdb cleaned the public reads at Q25 with fastp, built clones with MiXCR and kept in-frame beta chains. Entries are consolidated by CDR3 protein sequence, retaining the most common genes and DNA. This sample lists roughly 25,000 distinct CDR3 sequences; under 40% were detected once. The ten top clones hold approximately 60% of the sample. This material consisted of PBMCs, taken before or after stereotactic body radiation therapy (not recorded which). These receptors all stem from a donor aged 50 or older with non-small cell lung cancer.

Ten or more counts support this clonotype. V and J are TRBV27 and TRBJ2-5, with 12 bases fitting TRBD2. The germline gives CDR1 MNHEY, CDR2 SMNVEV (reference sequence). The junction had 7 bases not matched to a gene; V was cut back by 6 bases and J by 5 bases. The CDR3 is 15 residues long. CDR3 in amino acids: CASRTSGSRSETQYF. CDR3 nucleotide sequence: TGTGCCAGCAGGACTAGCGGGAGTCGCTCGGAGACCCAGTACTTC.

This chain joins TRBV18 and TRBJ1-1; D remains unclear. The CDR3 runs 13 residues. Germline V gene sequence: CDR1 KGHSH, CDR2 LQKENI. Trimming cost V 4 bases and J 0 bases, with 6 bases left between them. Here the CDR3 DNA reads TGTGCCAGCTCACTAAACATGAACACTGAAGCTTTCTTT. This gives the protein CASSLNMNTEAFF.

This clonotype was seen repeatedly, ten times or more. This sequence joins TRBV11-2 and TRBJ2-3; a weak D match, TRBD1 (6 bases). The CDR3 loop spans 17 amino acids. The V gene's germline CDR1 is SGHAT and CDR2 FQNNGV. Trimming removed 5 bases at V and 3 bases at J, with 21 bases between. CDR3 sequence (DNA): TGTGCCAGCAGCCCATTAAAGGGGGTATTAAAAACAGATACGCAGTATTTT. As protein: CASSPLKGVLKTDTQYF.

V gene TRBV29-1 combines with J gene TRBJ2-4; D possibly corresponds to TRBD2 (6 bases). V was pared by 2 bases and J by 8 bases, with 10 bases between. CDR1 is SQVTM, CDR2 ANQGSEA, per germline. CDR3 length equals 12 residues. CDR3 DNA sequence: TGCAGCGTTGAAAACGGAGGGGACATTCAGTACTTC. Its protein is CSVENGGDIQYF.

This clonotype was recorded many times. The chain's CDR3 is CASSPGTGETQYF. In DNA, the CDR3 is TGTGCCAGCAGTCCCGGGACAGGAGAGACCCAGTACTTC. The V gene is TRBV7-9, the J gene TRBJ2-5; 8 bases align to TRBD1. Unmatched junction bases numbered 4, after V lost 6 bases and J lost 4 bases. The length of the CDR3 is 13 residues. Germline lookup yields CDR1 SEHNR and CDR2 FQNEAQ (reference sequence).

This clonotype was seen repeatedly, ten times or more. The gene calls are TRBV7-9 and TRBJ2-2; TRBD2 might be the D (5 bases). V dropped 3 bases and J dropped 6 bases, with 14 bases sitting between them. Germline lookup yields CDR1 SEHNR and CDR2 FQNEAQ (reference sequence). This CDR3 has 15 amino acids. The CDR3 coding sequence is TGTGCCAGCAGCTTCGGTTGGGAGTTTTCCGGGGAGCTGTTTTTT. Translated: CASSFGWEFSGELFF. Complete variable domain (other parts from reference TRBV7-9 and TRBJ2-2): DTGVSQNPRHKITKRGQNVTFRCDPISEHNRLYWYRQTLGQGPEFLTYFQNEAQLEKSRLLSDRFSAERPKGSFSTLEIQRTEQGDSAMYLCASSFGWEFSGELFFGEGSRLTVL.

This clonotype has just a few counts. CDR3 coding DNA: TGTGCCAGCAGCTCTTCCGGGACAGGGGCCTACGAGCAGTACTTC. Residues: CASSSSGTGAYEQYF. This chain links TRBV11-2 with TRBJ2-7, with TRBD1 matching 10 bases. J lost 2 bases, V lost 4 bases, and 5 bases had no gene match. The germline V gene has CDR1 SGHAT and CDR2 FQNNGV. The CDR3 totals 15 residues.

At least ten counts were recorded for this clonotype. The chain uses TRBV19 and TRBJ1-2; D is undetermined. The germline gives CDR1 LNHDA, CDR2 SQIVND (reference sequence). The CDR3 spans 13 residues. Trimming cost V 4 bases and J 8 bases, with 14 bases left between them. The chain's CDR3 is CASSRDLPRGYTF. CDR3 bases: TGTGCCAGTAGTAGAGACCTACCTAGGGGCTACACCTTC.

In its sample, this clonotype was seen many times. V gene TRBV4-1 combines with J gene TRBJ2-3, with 7 bases fitting TRBD2. The V gene end was trimmed by 1 base and the J gene end by 6 bases; junction bases not matched to a gene: 4. The CDR3 is 14 amino acids. Germline loops: CDR1 MGHRA, CDR2 YSYEKL. The CDR3, as DNA: TGCGCCAGCAGCCAAGGAGCGGGAAAGGATACGCAGTATTTT. Its translation: CASSQGAGKDTQYF.

The sample holds many counts of this clonotype. This chain uses TRBV5-1 with TRBJ1-1; weak D call: TRBD1 (6 bases). Trimming pared 4 bases from V and 3 bases from J, leaving 13 bases between. CDR3 length: 14 amino acids. The V gene's germline CDR1 is SGHRS and CDR2 YFSETQ. The CDR3 reads CASSRGGRDTEAFF. CDR3 nucleotides: TGCGCCAGCAGCCGAGGGGGGAGAGACACTGAAGCTTTCTTT.

Only a few counts were recorded for this clonotype. A much larger clone sits a single nucleotide away, making a read error possible. V usage is TRBV7-3 and J usage is TRBJ2-1; 7 nucleotides agree with TRBD2. Trimming removed 0 bases from V and 6 bases from J; junction bases left unmatched: 5. The length of the CDR3 is 15 residues. Germline loops: CDR1 SGHTA, CDR2 FQGTGA. CDR3 DNA sequence: TGTGCCAGCAGCTTAACGGGGACTATCCTCAATGAGCAGTTCTTC. This gives the protein CASSLTGTILNEQFF.

This clonotype was observed at least ten times. The chain carries TRBV15 and TRBJ1-5; perhaps TRBD1 as D (5 bases). Between the trimmed V and J ends, which lost 3 bases and 6 bases, there was a span of 9 bases. CDR3 length: 13 residues. The V gene's germline CDR1 is LNHNV and CDR2 YYDKDF (reference sequence). The CDR3 nucleotides read TGTGCCACCAGCAGCCCAGGGACTCAGCCCCAGCATTTT. It encodes CATSSPGTQPQHF. Complete variable domain (other parts from reference TRBV15 and TRBJ1-5): DAMVIQNPRYQVTQFGKPVTLSCSQTLNHNVMYWYQQKSSQAPKLLFHYYDKDFNNEADTPDNFQSRRPNTSFCFLDIRSPGLGDTAMYLCATSSPGTQPQHFGDGTRLSIL.

The sample holds many counts of this clonotype. The V call is TRBV24-1, the J call TRBJ1-2; tentative D call: TRBD1 (5 bases). V shed 4 bases and J shed 6 bases, with 20 bases lying between them. The germline V gene encodes CDR1 KGHDR and CDR2 SFDVKD. The CDR3 is made up of 16 amino acids. DNA of the CDR3: TGTGCCACCAGTGACTCGTCAGGGACGGGGATCCATGGCTACACCTTC. Amino acids: CATSDSSGTGIHGYTF.

A note on this clonotype: A much larger clone is a single base away; this may be a read error. As the CDR3 is not closed by the conserved phenylalanine or tryptophan, this likely results from a read error. CDR3: CASSTSPGANVLTS. The DNA of the CDR3 is TGTGCCAGTAGTACTAGTCCCGGGGCCAACGTCCTGACTTCC. This rearrangement joins TRBV19 to TRBJ2-6; D uncertain. From germline, CDR1 is LNHDA and CDR2 SQIVND (reference sequence). Deletions cut 4 bases from V and 4 bases from J, with 8 bases between. CDR3 length equals 14 residues.

Ten or more counts support this clonotype. The V gene is TRBV10-3, the J gene TRBJ2-1; 8 bases are a match to TRBD2. Germline V CDR1 and CDR2: ENHRY, SYGVKD. V lost 6 bases and J lost 5; bases outside the gene matches: 12. The CDR3 has 16 amino acids. The CDR3 here is CAISSTASGSNNEQFF. CDR3 coding DNA: TGTGCCATCAGCTCCACGGCCAGCGGGAGTAACAATGAGCAGTTCTTC.